The 3 T cell receptor beta chains below come from one sample, sequenced in a study of cytomegalovirus exposure and HLA in healthy donors. PCR was performed using 60 Vbeta and 13 Jbeta primers. Repertoires were generated with immunoSEQ multiplex PCR, while TCRdb's copy carries only in-frame clones and drops some. This sample has 150,000 or so clones, with over 60% found just once. Sequencing was done on a sample of PBMCs. The receptors were gathered from a man aged 40-49 years in good health and CMV-seropositive.

The chain recombines TRBV19 with TRBJ2-1; 12 bases line up with TRBD1. The length of the CDR3 is 15 residues. Looked up from germline, CDR1 is LNHDA and CDR2 is SQIVND (reference sequence). Trimming at V came to 3 bases and at J to 9 bases, leaving 6 bases not matched to a gene. In DNA, the CDR3 is TGTGCCAGTAGTATTTATGGGACAGGGGGCGTTGAGCAGTTCTTC. Translating gives CASSIYGTGGVEQFF.

The rearrangement links TRBV5-4 to TRBJ2-5, with D hard to call. V gave up 4 bases and J gave up 1 base, with 14 bases separating them. This CDR3 contains 15 residues. Germline-derived CDR1 and CDR2 are SGHNT and YYREEE (reference sequence). For the CDR3, the DNA is TGTGCCAGCAGCACCACACTACCACCCCAAGAGACCCAGTACTTC. The encoded protein is CASSTTLPPQETQYF.

The chain employs TRBV7-9 and TRBJ2-3, with TRBD1 matching over 7 bases. CDR1 is SEHNR and CDR2 is FQNEAQ in the germline V gene (reference sequence). CDR3 length: 15 residues. The V gene end was trimmed by 1 base and the J gene end by 8 bases; junction bases not matched to a gene: 9. The CDR3 DNA is TGTGCCAGCAGCTTAGGGGACAGACTTTTCGCTACGCAGTATTTT. Translated, it gives CASSLGDRLFATQYF.